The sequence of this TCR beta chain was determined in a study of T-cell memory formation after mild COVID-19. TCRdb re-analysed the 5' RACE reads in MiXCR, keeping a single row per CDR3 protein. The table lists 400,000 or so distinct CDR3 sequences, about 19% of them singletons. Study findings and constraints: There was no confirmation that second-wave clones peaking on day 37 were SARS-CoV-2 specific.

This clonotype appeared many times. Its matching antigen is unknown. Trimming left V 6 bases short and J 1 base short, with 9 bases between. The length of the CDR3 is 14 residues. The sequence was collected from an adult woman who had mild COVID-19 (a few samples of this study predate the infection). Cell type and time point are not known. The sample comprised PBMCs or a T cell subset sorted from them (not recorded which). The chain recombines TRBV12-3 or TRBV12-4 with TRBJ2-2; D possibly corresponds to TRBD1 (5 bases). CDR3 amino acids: CASRSQGNTGELFF. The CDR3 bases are TGTGCCAGCAGGTCTCAGGGGAACACCGGGGAGCTGTTTTTT.